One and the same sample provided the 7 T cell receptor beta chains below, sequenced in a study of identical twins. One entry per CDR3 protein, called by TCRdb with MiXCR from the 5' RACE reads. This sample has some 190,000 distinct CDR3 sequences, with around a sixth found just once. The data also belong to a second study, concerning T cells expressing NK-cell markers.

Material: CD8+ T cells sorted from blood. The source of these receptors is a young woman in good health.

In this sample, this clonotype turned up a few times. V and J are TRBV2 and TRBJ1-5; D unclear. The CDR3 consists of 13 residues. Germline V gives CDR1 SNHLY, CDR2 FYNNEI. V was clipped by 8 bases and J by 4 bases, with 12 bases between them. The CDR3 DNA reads TGTGCCAGCCAGGTCAGCCCGAATCAGCCCCAGCATTTT. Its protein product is CASQVSPNQPQHF.

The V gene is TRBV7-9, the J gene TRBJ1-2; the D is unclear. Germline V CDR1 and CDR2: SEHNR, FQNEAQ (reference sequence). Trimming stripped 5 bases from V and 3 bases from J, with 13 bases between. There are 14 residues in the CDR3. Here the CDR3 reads CASSSTGPHYGYTF. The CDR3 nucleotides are TGTGCCAGCAGCAGCACCGGGCCTCACTATGGCTACACCTTC.

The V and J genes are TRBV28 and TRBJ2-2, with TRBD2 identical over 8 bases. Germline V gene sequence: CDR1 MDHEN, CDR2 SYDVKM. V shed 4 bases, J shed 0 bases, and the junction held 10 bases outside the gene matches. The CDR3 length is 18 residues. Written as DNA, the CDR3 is TGTGCCAGCAGTTACAACTCCGCGGGAGGCCCGAACACCGGGGAGCTGTTTTTT. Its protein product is CASSYNSAGGPNTGELFF. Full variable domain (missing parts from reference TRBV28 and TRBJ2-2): DVKVTQSSRYLVKRTGEKVFLECVQDMDHENMFWYRQDPGLGLRLIYFSYDVKMKEKGDIPEGYSVSREKKERFSLILESASTNQTSMYLCASSYNSAGGPNTGELFFGEGSRLTVL.

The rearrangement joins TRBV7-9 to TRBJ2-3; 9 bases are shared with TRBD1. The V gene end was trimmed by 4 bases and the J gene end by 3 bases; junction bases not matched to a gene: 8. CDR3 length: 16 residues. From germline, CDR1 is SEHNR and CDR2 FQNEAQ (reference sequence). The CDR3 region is CASSSTRDRVTDTQYF. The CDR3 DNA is TGTGCCAGCAGCTCAACGCGGGACAGGGTTACAGATACGCAGTATTTT. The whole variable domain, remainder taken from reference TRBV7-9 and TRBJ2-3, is DTGVSQNPRHKITKRGQNVTFRCDPISEHNRLYWYRQTLGQGPEFLTYFQNEAQLEKSRLLSDRFSAERPKGSFSTLEIQRTEQGDSAMYLCASSSTRDRVTDTQYFGPGTRLTVL.

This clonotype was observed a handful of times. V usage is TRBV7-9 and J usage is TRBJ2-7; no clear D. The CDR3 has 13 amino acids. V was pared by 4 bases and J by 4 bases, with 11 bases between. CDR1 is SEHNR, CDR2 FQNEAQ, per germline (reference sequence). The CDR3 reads CASSSPVEYEQYF. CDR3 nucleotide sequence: TGTGCCAGCAGCTCTCCGGTCGAATACGAGCAGTACTTC.

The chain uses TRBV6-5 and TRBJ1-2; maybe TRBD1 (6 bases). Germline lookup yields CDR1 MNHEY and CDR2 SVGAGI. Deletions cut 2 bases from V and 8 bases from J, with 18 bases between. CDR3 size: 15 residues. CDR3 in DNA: TGTGCCAGCAGTTACGTCGCGGGGGGCGATAGGGGCTACACCTTC. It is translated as CASSYVAGGDRGYTF.

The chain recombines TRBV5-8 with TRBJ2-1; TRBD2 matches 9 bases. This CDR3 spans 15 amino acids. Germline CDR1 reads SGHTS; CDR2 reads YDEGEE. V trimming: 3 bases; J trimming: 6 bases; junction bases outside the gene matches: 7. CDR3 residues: CASSSGTSSSNEQFF. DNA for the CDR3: TGTGCCAGCAGCTCCGGGACTAGCTCTTCCAATGAGCAGTTCTTC.